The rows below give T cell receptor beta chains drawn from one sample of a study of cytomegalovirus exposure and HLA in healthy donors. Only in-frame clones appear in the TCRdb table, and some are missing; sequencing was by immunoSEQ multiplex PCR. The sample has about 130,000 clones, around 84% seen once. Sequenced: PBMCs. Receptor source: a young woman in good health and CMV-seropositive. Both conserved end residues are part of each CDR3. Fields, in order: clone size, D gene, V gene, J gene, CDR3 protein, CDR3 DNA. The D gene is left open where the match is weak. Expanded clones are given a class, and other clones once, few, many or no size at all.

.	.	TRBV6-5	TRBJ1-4	CASSLRDVEKLFF	TGTGCCAGCAGCCTCCGGGATGTGGAAAAACTGTTTTTT
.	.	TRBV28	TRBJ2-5	CASSRAPSGETQYF	TGTGCCAGCAGTCGTGCTCCCTCGGGAGAGACCCAGTACTTC
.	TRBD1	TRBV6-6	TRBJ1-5	CASRETGDQPQHF	TGTGCCAGCAGAGAGACAGGGGATCAGCCCCAGCATTTT
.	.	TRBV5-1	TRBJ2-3	CASSLAVITDTQYF	TGCGCCAGCAGCTTGGCGGTCATCACAGATACGCAGTATTTT
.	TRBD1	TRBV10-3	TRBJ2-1	CAIIKDRVSANEQFF	TGTGCCATTATCAAGGACAGGGTAAGTGCCAATGAGCAGTTCTTC
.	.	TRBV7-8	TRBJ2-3	CASSPGSSGGGTQYF	TGTGCCAGCAGCCCGGGGTCTAGTGGTGGTGGGACGCAGTATTTT
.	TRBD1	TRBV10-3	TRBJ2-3	CAIRDRGTTDTQYF	TGTGCCATCAGGGACAGGGGTACCACAGATACGCAGTATTTT
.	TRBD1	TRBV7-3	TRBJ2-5	CASSFPGTGETQYF	TGTGCCAGCAGCTTCCCCGGGACAGGGGAGACCCAGTACTTC
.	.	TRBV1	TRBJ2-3	CTSSQNLAGGGRTDTQYF	TGCACCAGCAGCCAAAATCTAGCGGGGGGGGGTCGAACAGATACGCAGTATTTT
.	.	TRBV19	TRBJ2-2	CASRVGSDTGELFF	TGTGCCAGTCGGGTTGGGAGCGACACCGGGGAGCTGTTTTTT
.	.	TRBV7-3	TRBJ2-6	CASSRSGANVLTF	TGTGCCAGCAGCCGGTCTGGGGCCAACGTCCTGACTTTC
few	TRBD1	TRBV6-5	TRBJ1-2	CASSQGEGGYTF	TGTGCCAGCAGCCAGGGGGAAGGTGGCTACACCTTC
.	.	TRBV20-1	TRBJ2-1	CSAGTGNEQFF	TGCAGTGCTGGGACTGGGAATGAGCAGTTCTTC
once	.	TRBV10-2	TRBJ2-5	CASGTAETQYF	TGCGCCAGCGGGACTGCAGAGACCCAGTACTTC
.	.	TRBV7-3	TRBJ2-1	CASSLTDSSYNEQFF	TGTGCCAGCAGCTTAACTGACAGCTCCTACAATGAGCAGTTCTTC
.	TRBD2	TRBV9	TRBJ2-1	CASSFRTSTQYNEQFF	TGTGCCAGCAGCTTTAGGACTAGCACCCAGTACAATGAGCAGTTCTTC